The TCR beta chain described here comes from a study of blood T cell repertoires in COVID-19. Study details: The origin of the acute and convalescent COVID-19 samples was the United States, Italy and Spain.

Assay: immunoSEQ multiplex PCR; the TCRdb copy retains only in-frame clones and omits some. The profile covers approximately 74,000 clones, with approximately 80% appearing a single time and around 2.3% taken by the ten largest. The CDR3 is 13 amino acids. V shed 4 bases and J shed 6 bases, with 10 bases lying between them. Germline V gives CDR1 LNHDA, CDR2 SQIVND (reference sequence). The sequenced sample was peripheral blood. The receptor comes from a man older than 75 with active or convalescent COVID-19. The chain joins TRBV19 to TRBJ2-1; TRBD1 might be the D (6 bases). The CDR3 sequence is CASSRETGNEQFF. In DNA form, the CDR3 reads TGTGCCAGTAGTAGGGAGACAGGCAATGAGCAGTTCTTC.